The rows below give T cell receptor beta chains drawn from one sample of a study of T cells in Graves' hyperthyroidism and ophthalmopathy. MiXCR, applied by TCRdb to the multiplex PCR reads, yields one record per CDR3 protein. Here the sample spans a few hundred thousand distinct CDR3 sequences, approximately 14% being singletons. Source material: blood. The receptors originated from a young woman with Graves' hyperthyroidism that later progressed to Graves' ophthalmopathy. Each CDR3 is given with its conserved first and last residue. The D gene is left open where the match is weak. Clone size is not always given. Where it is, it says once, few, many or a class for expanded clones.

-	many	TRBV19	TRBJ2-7	TGTGCCAGTAGTATAGGCTGGCAGTACGAGCAGTACTTC	CASSIGWQYEQYF
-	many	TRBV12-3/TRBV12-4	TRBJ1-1	TGTGCCAGCAGTCTCCAAGGACAGCAAGAGGCTTTCTTT	CASSLQGQQEAFF
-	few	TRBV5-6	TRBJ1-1	TGTGCCAGCTGGTTACAGAACACTGAAGCTTTCTTT	CASWLQNTEAFF
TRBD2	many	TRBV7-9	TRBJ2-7	TGTGCCAGCAGCCCTAGCGAGGGAGGGGCCTACGAGCAGTACTTC	CASSPSEGGAYEQYF
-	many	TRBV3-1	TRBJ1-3	TGTGCCAGCAGCCAAGACCGCTCGGCGAACACCATATATTTT	CASSQDRSANTIYF
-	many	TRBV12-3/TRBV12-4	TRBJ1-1	TGTGCCAGCACCTCCCGTAGGGGTCCATGGGGAGCTTTCTTT	CASTSRRGPWGAFF
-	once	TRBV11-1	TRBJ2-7	TGCGCCAGCAGCCAACTGGGCGGTCGCACAGAATACGAGCAGTACTTC	CASSQLGGRTEYEQYF
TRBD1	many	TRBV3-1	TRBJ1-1	TGTGCCAGCAGCCCAGGACGGGACAGGGGGCTGAGAGCGTACACTGAAGCTTTCTTT	CASSPGRDRGLRAYTEAFF
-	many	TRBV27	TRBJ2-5	TGTGCCAGCAGTTTATCGGCCTTCCCGGGAGTAGAAGAGACCCAGTACTTC	CASSLSAFPGVEETQYF
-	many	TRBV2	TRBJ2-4	TGTGCCAGCAGCTCCGAGGTTCAGGGCCCTCTAGCCAAAAACATTCAGTACTTC	CASSSEVQGPLAKNIQYF
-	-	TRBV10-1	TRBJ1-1	TGCGCCAGCAGTGAGTCGCGCAGGGGAGGAACTGAAGCTTTCTTT	CASSESRRGGTEAFF
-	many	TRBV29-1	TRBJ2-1	TGCAGCGCCTCAGGGGGGGACTACAATGAGCAGTTCTTC	CSASGGDYNEQFF
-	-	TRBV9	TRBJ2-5	TGTGCCAGCAGCACCACAGGGCGCGAGACCCAGTACTTC	CASSTTGRETQYF
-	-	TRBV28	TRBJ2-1	TGTGCCAGCAGTTTCGGCCCGATCTCCGGGTCCAATGAGCAGTTCTTC	CASSFGPISGSNEQFF
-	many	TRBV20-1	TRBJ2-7	TGCAGTGCTAGATTACCGGGACCAGAGGGGCAGTACTTC	CSARLPGPEGQYF
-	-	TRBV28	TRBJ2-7	TGTGCCAGCAGTTTATCCGGGGGTCACGAGCAGTACTTC	CASSLSGGHEQYF
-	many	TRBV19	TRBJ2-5	TGTGCCGCCGCCGAGGCGGGTCTTCAAGAGACCCAGTACTTC	CAAAEAGLQETQYF
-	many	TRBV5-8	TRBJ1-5	TGTGCCAGCAGCTTGGGGGCCCCCAATCAGCCCCAGCATTTT	CASSLGAPNQPQHF
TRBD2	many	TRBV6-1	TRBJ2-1	TGTGCCAGCAGGACTAGCGTGGGGGCCTACAATGAGCAGTTCTTC	CASRTSVGAYNEQFF
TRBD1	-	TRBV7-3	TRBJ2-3	TGTGCCAGCAGCTGGGACAGGGACCCCTTGGATACGCAGTATTTT	CASSWDRDPLDTQYF
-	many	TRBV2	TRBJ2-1	TGTGCCAGCAGTACAAGTATAGGGTACAATGAGCAGTTCTTC	CASSTSIGYNEQFF
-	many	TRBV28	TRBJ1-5	TGTGCCAGCAGTTTTCAGGGATATCAGCCCCAGCATTTT	CASSFQGYQPQHF
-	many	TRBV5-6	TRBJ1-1	TGTGCCAGCAGCTTGAGGGGGTCGACAGAAGCTTTCTTT	CASSLRGSTEAFF
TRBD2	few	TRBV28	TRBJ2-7	TGTGCCAGCAGTCCTAGCGGGAGAAGCCTCGAGCAGTACTTC	CASSPSGRSLEQYF
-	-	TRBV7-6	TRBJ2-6	TGTGCCAGCAGCTACAGCAACTCTGGGGCCAACGTCCTGACTTTC	CASSYSNSGANVLTF
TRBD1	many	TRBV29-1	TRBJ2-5	TGCAGCGTGGATACTACGGGACAGGGAGAGACCCAGTACTTC	CSVDTTGQGETQYF
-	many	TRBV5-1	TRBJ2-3	TGCGCCAGCAGCTTGTTAGGTGAGGATACGCAGTATTTT	CASSLLGEDTQYF
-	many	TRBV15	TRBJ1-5	TGTGCCACCAGCAGGCCCGTTAGCAATCAGCCCCAGCATTTT	CATSRPVSNQPQHF
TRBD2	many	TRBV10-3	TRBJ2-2	TGTGCCATCAACAGCGGGAGTATCCCCGGGGAGCTGTTTTTT	CAINSGSIPGELFF
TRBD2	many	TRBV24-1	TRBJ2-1	TGTGCCACCAGTGATACAAGCGGGAGCTCCTACAATGAGCAGTTCTTC	CATSDTSGSSYNEQFF
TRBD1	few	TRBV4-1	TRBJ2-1	TGCGCCAGCAGCCAAGATCGGGGCAGGGGGCGGTACAATGAGCAGTTCTTC	CASSQDRGRGRYNEQFF
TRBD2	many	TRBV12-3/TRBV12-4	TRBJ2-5	TGTGCCAGCAGTTTAGGGCTAGCGGACCTCCAAGAGACCCAGTACTTC	CASSLGLADLQETQYF
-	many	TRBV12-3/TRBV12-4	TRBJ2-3	TGTGCCAGCAGTTTCCCCGGTTACACAGATACGCAGTATTTT	CASSFPGYTDTQYF
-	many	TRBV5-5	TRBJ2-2	TGTGCCAGCAGTCCTTCTTACACCGGGGAGCTGTTTTTT	CASSPSYTGELFF
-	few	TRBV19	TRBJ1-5	TGTGCCAGTAGTATTCCAGTAGCGACCCCCGGATGGGACTATAGCAATCAGCCCCAGCATTTT	CASSIPVATPGWDYSNQPQHF
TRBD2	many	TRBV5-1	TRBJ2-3	TGCGCCAGCAGCTTTCTACTCCAACTAGCGGGAGGCACAGATACGCAGTATTTT	CASSFLLQLAGGTDTQYF
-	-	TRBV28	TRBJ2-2	TGTGCCAGCGCCGGAGCGGCGCAGTCGAGCACCGGGGAGCTGTTTTTT	CASAGAAQSSTGELFF
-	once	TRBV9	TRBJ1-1	TGTGCCAGCTCCCCGGGCGCTGGGAGGAACACTGAAGCTTTCTTT	CASSPGAGRNTEAFF
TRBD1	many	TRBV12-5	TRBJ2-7	TGTGCTAGTGGTTTGGGACAGGGGGGCGAGCAGTACTTC	CASGLGQGGEQYF
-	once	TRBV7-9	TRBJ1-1	TGTGCCAGCAGCTTAGCGCGATTGGGGAAGACTGAAGCTTTCTTT	CASSLARLGKTEAFF
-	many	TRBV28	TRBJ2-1	TGTGCCAGCACCTACGGGGTAAACAATGAGCAGTTCTTC	CASTYGVNNEQFF
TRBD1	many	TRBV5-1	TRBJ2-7	TGCGCCAGCAGCCCAGGACAGGGGAAGAGCTCCTACGAGCAGTACTTC	CASSPGQGKSSYEQYF
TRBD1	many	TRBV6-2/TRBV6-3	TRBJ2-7	TGTGCCAGCAGCTCGGGACAGTATAACTACGAGCAGTACTTC	CASSSGQYNYEQYF
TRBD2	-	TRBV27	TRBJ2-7	TGTGCCAGCAACCCTCTCCCGGGACTAGCGGGAGGCGCCTACGAGCAGTACTTC	CASNPLPGLAGGAYEQYF
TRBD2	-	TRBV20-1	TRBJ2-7	TGCAGTGCTAGACCGCTAGCGGATCGGACCTACGAGCAGTACTTC	CSARPLADRTYEQYF
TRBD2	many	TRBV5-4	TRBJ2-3	TGTGCCAGCAGCCGTGACAGGACTAGCCTTGGAGATACGCAGTATTTT	CASSRDRTSLGDTQYF